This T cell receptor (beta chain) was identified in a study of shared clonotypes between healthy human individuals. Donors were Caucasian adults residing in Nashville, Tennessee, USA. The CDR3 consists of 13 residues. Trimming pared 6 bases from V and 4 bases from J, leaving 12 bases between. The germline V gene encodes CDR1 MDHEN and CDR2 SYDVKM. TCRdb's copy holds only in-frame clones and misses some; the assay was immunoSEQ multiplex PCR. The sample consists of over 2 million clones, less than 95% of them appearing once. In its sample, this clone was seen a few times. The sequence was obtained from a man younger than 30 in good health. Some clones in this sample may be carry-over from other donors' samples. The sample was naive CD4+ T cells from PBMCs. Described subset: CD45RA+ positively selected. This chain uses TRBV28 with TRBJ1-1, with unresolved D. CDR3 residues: CASRIGSLTEAFF. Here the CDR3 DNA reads TGTGCCAGCAGAATCGGGTCCCTCACTGAAGCTTTCTTT. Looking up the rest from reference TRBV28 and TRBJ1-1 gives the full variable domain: DVKVTQSSRYLVKRTGEKVFLECVQDMDHENMFWYRQDPGLGLRLIYFSYDVKMKEKGDIPEGYSVSREKKERFSLILESASTNQTSMYLCASRIGSLTEAFFGQGTRLTVV.